The rows below give T cell receptor beta chains drawn from one sample of a study of T cells in Graves' hyperthyroidism and ophthalmopathy. TCRdb recomputed calls from the multiplex PCR reads with MiXCR, one row per CDR3 protein. In the table there are under 350,000 distinct CDR3 sequences, about 20% of which are singletons. The sequencing sample was made of blood. The receptors were sampled from a woman aged 45-59 years with Graves' hyperthyroidism. Each CDR3 is given with its conserved first and last residue. D genes are given only for firm matches. Rows may omit the clone size; those that give it use once, few, many or a size class.

v_call	clone_size	j_call	d_call	cdr3_length	cdr3_nt	cdr3_aa
TRBV6-1	few	TRBJ1-2	-	13	TGTGCCAGTCGTGTAACAGGGAACTATGGCTACACCTTC	CASRVTGNYGYTF
TRBV3-1	-	TRBJ1-3	-	14	TGTGCCAGCAGCCAAGCACAATATGGAAACACCATATATTTT	CASSQAQYGNTIYF
TRBV27	few	TRBJ2-2	TRBD2	16	TGTGCCAGCAGTTTACGGGGGGACTCCGACACCGGGGAGCTGTTTTTT	CASSLRGDSDTGELFF
TRBV6-2/TRBV6-3	few	TRBJ1-2	TRBD1	13	TGTGCCAGCAGTCAGGGACAGAACTATGGCTACACCTTC	CASSQGQNYGYTF
TRBV7-9	-	TRBJ1-1	-	12	TGTGCCAGCAGCTCAGCCGGCACTGAAGCTTTCTTT	CASSSAGTEAFF
TRBV7-3	-	TRBJ2-5	-	13	TGTGCCAGCAGCGCAGGGGTGGAAGAGACCCAGTACTTC	CASSAGVEETQYF
TRBV3-1	-	TRBJ2-1	-	13	TGTGCCAGCAGCGTCGGTTTTTTCAATGAGCAGTTCTTC	CASSVGFFNEQFF
TRBV12-3/TRBV12-4	-	TRBJ1-3	TRBD1	15	TGTGCCAGCAGTTACTGGGACAGTGATGGAAACACCATATATTTT	CASSYWDSDGNTIYF
TRBV20-1	-	TRBJ1-2	-	12	TGCAGTGCTCTGGAGGTTGGATATGGCTACACCTTC	CSALEVGYGYTF
TRBV28	many	TRBJ1-2	-	14	TGTGCCAGCAGTTTAAGGGGGAGTAACTATGGCTACACCTTC	CASSLRGSNYGYTF
TRBV19	few	TRBJ2-7	TRBD2	12	TGTGCCAGCCATAGCGGGAGCTACGAGCAGTACTTC	CASHSGSYEQYF
TRBV5-6	few	TRBJ2-1	TRBD2	13	TGTGCCAGCACCCCGGGGGGGCTTCGGGAGCAGTTCTTC	CASTPGGLREQFF
TRBV20-1	-	TRBJ1-1	-	13	TGCAGTGCTAGAGGCACCTTGACCCCTGAAGCTTTCTTT	CSARGTLTPEAFF
TRBV2	-	TRBJ2-3	TRBD2	10	TGTGCCAGCAGTGACGGGGGGGAGTATTTT	CASSDGGEYF
TRBV7-8	many	TRBJ2-5	TRBD2	18	TGTGCCAGCAGCTTTGGATTCAATAGCGGGGGGGCCCGGGAGACCCAGTACTTC	CASSFGFNSGGARETQYF
TRBV27	many	TRBJ2-1	-	12	TGTGCCAGCGGTAGCTCCTACAATGAGCAGTTCTTC	CASGSSYNEQFF
TRBV28	-	TRBJ2-7	-	17	TGTGCCAGCAGTTTATGCGCCGTGTGGGGGTGTTCAGACGAGCAGTACTTC	CASSLCAVWGCSDEQYF
TRBV18	many	TRBJ1-6	-	18	TGTGCCAGCTCCCGAACCTCACCCGGGACCGATCATAATTCACCCCTCCACTTT	CASSRTSPGTDHNSPLHF
TRBV29-1	-	TRBJ2-7	-	16	TGCAGCGTTGGAGGAGGGGTGGGCGGCAGGCCGCCCGAGCAGTACTTC	CSVGGGVGGRPPEQYF
TRBV29-1	-	TRBJ2-5	TRBD2	13	TGCAGCGGGGAGGGATGGGGTCAAGAGACCCAGTACTTC	CSGEGWGQETQYF
TRBV27	few	TRBJ2-3	-	14	TGTGCCAGCAGTTTCGGACAGTGGGCAGATACGCAGTATTTT	CASSFGQWADTQYF
TRBV12-3/TRBV12-4	once	TRBJ1-5	TRBD1	15	TGTGCCAGCAGCCGGAGGACAGGGGTAAATCAGCCCCAGCATTTT	CASSRRTGVNQPQHF
TRBV28	-	TRBJ2-2	-	15	TGTGCCAGCAGTTTAGCGGGGTATAAGGCCGGGGAGCTGTTTTTT	CASSLAGYKAGELFF
TRBV10-3	many	TRBJ2-1	TRBD1	14	TGTGCCATCAGCGGGACAGGGGGCTACAATGAGCAGTTCTTC	CAISGTGGYNEQFF
TRBV2	many	TRBJ1-1	TRBD1	15	TGTGCCAGCAGTCCACTGGGACAGAAGGAGGGTGAAGCTTTCTTT	CASSPLGQKEGEAFF
TRBV30	-	TRBJ2-1	-	17	TGTGCCTGGAGGGTAACTTACAGTGGACATGGTTCTAATGAGCAGTTCTTC	CAWRVTYSGHGSNEQFF
TRBV6-1	-	TRBJ1-2	-	15	TGTGCCAGCAGCCCGCGGACAGCGCTCCACTATGGCTACACCTTC	CASSPRTALHYGYTF
TRBV20-1	-	TRBJ2-3	TRBD2	16	TGCAGTGCTAGCCGCAGGCGTAGCGGGTACACAGATACGCAGTATTTT	CSASRRRSGYTDTQYF
TRBV30	many	TRBJ1-1	-	11	TGTGCCTGGAGTCCCCTGGGCCGAGCTTTCTTT	CAWSPLGRAFF
TRBV19	few	TRBJ2-3	TRBD2	16	TGTGCCAGTAGTAGGTTTCGGGGCGGGGGAACAGATACGCAGTATTTT	CASSRFRGGGTDTQYF
TRBV4-1	few	TRBJ2-3	-	15	TGCGCCAGCAGCCAAGAAGGAGTGGCGCCAGATACGCAGTATTTT	CASSQEGVAPDTQYF
TRBV24-1	-	TRBJ2-5	-	14	TGTGCCACCAGTGGGCAGGAAACTGGGGAGACCCAGTACTTC	CATSGQETGETQYF
TRBV7-9	many	TRBJ2-5	TRBD2	17	TGTGCCAGCACCTCCTTCGGGGGGGCTTCCCGGTTAGAGACCCAGTACTTC	CASTSFGGASRLETQYF
TRBV10-3	few	TRBJ2-1	TRBD2	15	TGTGCCATCAGTGAGTCGGGACTAGGGAACAATGAGCAGTTCTTC	CAISESGLGNNEQFF
TRBV14	-	TRBJ2-1	-	13	TGTGCCAGCAGCCAAGCGGGGGGCGGGAGGCAGTTCTTC	CASSQAGGGRQFF
TRBV7-2	few	TRBJ2-1	-	13	TGTGCCAGCAGCCCCTACCTTTACAATGAGCAGTTCTTC	CASSPYLYNEQFF
TRBV7-3	-	TRBJ2-2	-	15	TGTGCCAGCAGGTCGGGGGGCCTGAACACCGGGGAGCTGTTTTTT	CASRSGGLNTGELFF
TRBV7-3	many	TRBJ2-1	TRBD2	15	TGTGCCAGCAGCTCCCATTCCGGGACTAGCACTGAGCAGTTCTTC	CASSSHSGTSTEQFF
TRBV20-1	many	TRBJ1-2	-	13	TGCAGTGCCCTCCGGGGAAGGAACTATGGCTACACCTTC	CSALRGRNYGYTF
TRBV29-1	few	TRBJ1-1	-	16	TGCAGCGTTGGGCACAGACTCAGGCGGGTAGACACTGAAGCTTTCTTT	CSVGHRLRRVDTEAFF
TRBV11-2	many	TRBJ2-1	-	17	TGTGCCAGCAGCCCGATTAGCCCCGTTCCCCCCTACAATGAGCAGTTCTTC	CASSPISPVPPYNEQFF
TRBV4-1	-	TRBJ2-7	-	15	TGCGCCAGCAGCCAAGTTCCCCCTCCAGGGGACGAGCAGTACTTC	CASSQVPPPGDEQYF